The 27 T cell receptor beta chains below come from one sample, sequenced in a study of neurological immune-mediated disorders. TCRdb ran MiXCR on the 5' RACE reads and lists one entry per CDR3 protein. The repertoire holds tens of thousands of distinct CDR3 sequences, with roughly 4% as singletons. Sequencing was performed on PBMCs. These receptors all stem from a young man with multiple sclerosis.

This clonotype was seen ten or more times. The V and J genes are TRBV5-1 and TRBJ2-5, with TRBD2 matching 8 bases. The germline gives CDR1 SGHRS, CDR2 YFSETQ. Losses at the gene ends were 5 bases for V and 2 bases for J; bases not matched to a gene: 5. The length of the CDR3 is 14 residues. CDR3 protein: CASRSPSGQETQYF. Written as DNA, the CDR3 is TGCGCCAGCAGGTCTCCTAGCGGGCAAGAGACCCAGTACTTC.

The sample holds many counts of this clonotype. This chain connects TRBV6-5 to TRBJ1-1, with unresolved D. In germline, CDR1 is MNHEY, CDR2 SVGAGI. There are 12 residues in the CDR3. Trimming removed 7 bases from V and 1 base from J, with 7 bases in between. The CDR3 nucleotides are TGTGCCAGCACAGGAACGAACACTGAAGCTTTCTTT. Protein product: CASTGTNTEAFF.

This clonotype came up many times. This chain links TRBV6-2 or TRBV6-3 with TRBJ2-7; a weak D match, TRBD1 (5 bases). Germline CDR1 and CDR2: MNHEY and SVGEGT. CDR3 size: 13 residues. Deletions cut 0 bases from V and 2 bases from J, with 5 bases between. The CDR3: CASSYSDTYEQYF. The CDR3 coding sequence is TGTGCCAGCAGTTACTCGGACACCTACGAGCAGTACTTC.

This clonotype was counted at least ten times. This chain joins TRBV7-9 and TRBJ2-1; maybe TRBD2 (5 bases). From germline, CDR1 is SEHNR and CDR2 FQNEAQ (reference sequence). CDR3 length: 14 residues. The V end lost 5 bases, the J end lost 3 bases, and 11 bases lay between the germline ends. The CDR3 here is CASSAAGFYNEQFF. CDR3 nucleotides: TGTGCCAGCAGCGCGGCGGGTTTCTACAATGAGCAGTTCTTC.

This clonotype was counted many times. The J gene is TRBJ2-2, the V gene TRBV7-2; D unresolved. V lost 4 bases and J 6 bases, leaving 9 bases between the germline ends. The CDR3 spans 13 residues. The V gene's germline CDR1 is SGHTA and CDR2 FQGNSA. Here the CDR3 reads CASSSFRSGELFF. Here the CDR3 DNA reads TGTGCCAGCAGCTCCTTCCGATCCGGGGAGCTGTTTTTT. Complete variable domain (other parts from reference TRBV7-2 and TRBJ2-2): GAGVSQSPSNKVTEKGKDVELRCDPISGHTALYWYRQSLGQGLEFLIYFQGNSAPDKSGLPSDRFSAERTGGSVSTLTIQRTQQEDSAVYLCASSSFRSGELFFGEGSRLTVL.

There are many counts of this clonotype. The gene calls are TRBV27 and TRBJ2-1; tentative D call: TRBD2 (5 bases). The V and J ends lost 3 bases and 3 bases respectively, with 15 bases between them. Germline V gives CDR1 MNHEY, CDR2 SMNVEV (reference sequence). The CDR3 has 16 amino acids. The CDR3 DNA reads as TGTGCCAGCAGTTTGCCCCGCGGGTCCTACTACAATGAGCAGTTCTTC. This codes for CASSLPRGSYYNEQFF.

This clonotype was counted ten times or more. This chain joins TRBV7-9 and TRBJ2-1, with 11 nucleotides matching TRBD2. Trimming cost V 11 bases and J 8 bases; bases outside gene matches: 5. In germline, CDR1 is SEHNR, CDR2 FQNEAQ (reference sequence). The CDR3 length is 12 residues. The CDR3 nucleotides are TGTGCCCCCGAACTAGCGGGAGATGAGCAGTTCTTC. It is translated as CAPELAGDEQFF.

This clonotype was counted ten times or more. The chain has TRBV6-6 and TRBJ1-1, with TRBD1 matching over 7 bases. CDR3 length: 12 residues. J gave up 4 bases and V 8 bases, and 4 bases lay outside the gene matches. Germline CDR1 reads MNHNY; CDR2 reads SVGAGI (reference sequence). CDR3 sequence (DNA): TGTGCCAGCCGGGACAGAAGCACTGAAGCTTTCTTT. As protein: CASRDRSTEAFF.

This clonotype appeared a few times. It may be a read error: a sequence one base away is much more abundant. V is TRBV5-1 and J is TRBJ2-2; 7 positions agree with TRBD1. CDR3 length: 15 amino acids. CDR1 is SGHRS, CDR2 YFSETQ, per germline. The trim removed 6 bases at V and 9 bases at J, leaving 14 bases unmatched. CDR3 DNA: TGCGCCAGCACCGAGGACAGGACTGGGTCCCGGGAGCTGTTTTTT. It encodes CASTEDRTGSRELFF.

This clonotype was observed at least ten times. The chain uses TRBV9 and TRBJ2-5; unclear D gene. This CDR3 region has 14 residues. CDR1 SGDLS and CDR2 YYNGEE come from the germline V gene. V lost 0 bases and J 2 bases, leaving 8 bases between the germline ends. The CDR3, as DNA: TGTGCCAGCAGCGTAGCGGCTACACAAGAGACCCAGTACTTC. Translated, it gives CASSVAATQETQYF.

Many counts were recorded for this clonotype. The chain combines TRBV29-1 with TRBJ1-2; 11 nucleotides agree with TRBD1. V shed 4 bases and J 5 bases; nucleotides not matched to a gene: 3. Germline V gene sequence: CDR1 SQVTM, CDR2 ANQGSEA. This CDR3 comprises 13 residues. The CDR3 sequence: CSVGTGGSYGYTF. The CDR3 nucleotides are TGCAGCGTTGGGACAGGGGGCTCGTATGGCTACACCTTC.

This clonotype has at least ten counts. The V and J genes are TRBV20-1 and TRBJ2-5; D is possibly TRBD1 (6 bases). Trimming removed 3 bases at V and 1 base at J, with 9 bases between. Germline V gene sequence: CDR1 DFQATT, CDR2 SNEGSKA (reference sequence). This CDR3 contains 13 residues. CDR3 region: CSASRDIQETQYF. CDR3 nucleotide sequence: TGCAGTGCTAGCCGGGACATCCAAGAGACCCAGTACTTC.

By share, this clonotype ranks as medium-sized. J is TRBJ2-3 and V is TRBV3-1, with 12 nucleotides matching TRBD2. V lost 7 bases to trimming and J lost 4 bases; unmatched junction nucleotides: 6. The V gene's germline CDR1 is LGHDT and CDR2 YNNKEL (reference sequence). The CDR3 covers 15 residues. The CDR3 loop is CASTSLAGGADTQYF. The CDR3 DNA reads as TGTGCCAGCACCTCCCTAGCGGGGGGGGCAGATACGCAGTATTTT.

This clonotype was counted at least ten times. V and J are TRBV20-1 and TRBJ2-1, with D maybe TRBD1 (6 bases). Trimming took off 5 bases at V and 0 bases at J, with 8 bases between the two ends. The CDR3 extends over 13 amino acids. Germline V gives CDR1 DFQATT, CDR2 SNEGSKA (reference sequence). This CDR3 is CSAGDISYNEQFF. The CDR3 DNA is TGCAGTGCTGGGGACATCTCCTACAATGAGCAGTTCTTC.

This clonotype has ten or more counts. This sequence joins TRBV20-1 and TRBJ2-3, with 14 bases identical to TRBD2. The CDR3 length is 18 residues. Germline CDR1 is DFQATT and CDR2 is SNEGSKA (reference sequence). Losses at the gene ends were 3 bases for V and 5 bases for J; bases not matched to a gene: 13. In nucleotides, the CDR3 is TGCAGTGCTAGTCCCGGGACTAGCGGGAGCGTGGGGTTAGATACGCAGTATTTT. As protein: CSASPGTSGSVGLDTQYF.

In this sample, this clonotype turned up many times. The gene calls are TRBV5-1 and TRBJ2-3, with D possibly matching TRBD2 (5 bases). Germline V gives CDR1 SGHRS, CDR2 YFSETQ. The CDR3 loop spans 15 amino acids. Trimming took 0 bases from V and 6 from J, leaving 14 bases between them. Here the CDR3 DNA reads TGCGCCAGCAGCTTGGGAGGCCCACCGGGGGATACGCAGTATTTT. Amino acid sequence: CASSLGGPPGDTQYF.

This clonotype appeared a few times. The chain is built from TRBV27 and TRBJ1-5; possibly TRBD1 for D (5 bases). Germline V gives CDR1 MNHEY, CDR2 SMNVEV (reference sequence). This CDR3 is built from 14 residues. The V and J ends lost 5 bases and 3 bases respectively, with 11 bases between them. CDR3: CASSMGRINQPQHF. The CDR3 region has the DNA TGTGCCAGCAGTATGGGACGGATCAATCAGCCCCAGCATTTT.

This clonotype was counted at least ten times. CDR3 bases: TGTGCCAGCAGCCCTAGGGCGACAGGGTTTAACTATGGCTACACCTTC. Protein product: CASSPRATGFNYGYTF. The genes are TRBV7-2 and TRBJ1-2, with TRBD1 matching 7 bases. Germline CDR1 SGHTA, CDR2 FQGNSA. V gave up 5 bases and J gave up 1 base; unmatched junction bases: 10. The CDR3 is 16 residues long.

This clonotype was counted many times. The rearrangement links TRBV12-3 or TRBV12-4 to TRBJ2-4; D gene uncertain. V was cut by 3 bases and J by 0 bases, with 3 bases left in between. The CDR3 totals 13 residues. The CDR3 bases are TGTGCCAGCAGTTTCCAAGCCAAAAACATTCAGTACTTC. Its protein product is CASSFQAKNIQYF.

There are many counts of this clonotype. This chain's CDR3 is CASSLAGGGGGRETQYF. The CDR3 nucleotides are TGCGCCAGCAGCTTGGCCGGAGGGGGAGGGGGAAGAGAGACCCAGTACTTC. The chain uses TRBV5-1 and TRBJ2-5, with TRBD2 as a possible D gene (7 bases). This CDR3 is built from 17 residues. Germline CDR1 reads SGHRS; CDR2 reads YFSETQ. V lost 0 bases to trimming and J lost 4 bases, with 19 bases between them.

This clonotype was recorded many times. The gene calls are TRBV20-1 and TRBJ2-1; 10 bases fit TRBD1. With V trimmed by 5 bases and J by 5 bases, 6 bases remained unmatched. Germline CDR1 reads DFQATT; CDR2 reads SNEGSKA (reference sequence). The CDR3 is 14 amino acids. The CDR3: CSAFPGQGNNEQFF. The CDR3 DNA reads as TGCAGTGCTTTTCCGGGACAGGGGAACAATGAGCAGTTCTTC.

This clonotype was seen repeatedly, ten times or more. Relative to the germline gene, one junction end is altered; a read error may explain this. The CDR3 nucleotides read TGCAGTGCGACACAGGGGAGGGCTTCACCCCTCAACTTT. Protein sequence: CSATQGRASPLNF. The chain uses TRBV20-1 and TRBJ1-6, with 7 bases identical to TRBD1. The CDR3 sequence is 13 residues long. In germline, CDR1 is DFQATT, CDR2 SNEGSKA (reference sequence).

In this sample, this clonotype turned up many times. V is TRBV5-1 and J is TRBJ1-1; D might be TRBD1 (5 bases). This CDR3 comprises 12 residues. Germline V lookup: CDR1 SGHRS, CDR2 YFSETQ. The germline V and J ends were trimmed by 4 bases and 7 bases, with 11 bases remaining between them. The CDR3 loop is CASSPGGGEAFF. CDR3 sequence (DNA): TGCGCCAGCAGCCCTGGCGGGGGTGAAGCTTTCTTT.

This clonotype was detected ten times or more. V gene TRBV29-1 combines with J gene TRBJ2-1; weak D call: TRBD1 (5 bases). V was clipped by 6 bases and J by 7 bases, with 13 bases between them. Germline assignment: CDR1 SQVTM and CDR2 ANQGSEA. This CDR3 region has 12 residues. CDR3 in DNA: TGCAGCGTGCGGCCAAGGGGAAATGAGCAGTTCTTC. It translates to CSVRPRGNEQFF.

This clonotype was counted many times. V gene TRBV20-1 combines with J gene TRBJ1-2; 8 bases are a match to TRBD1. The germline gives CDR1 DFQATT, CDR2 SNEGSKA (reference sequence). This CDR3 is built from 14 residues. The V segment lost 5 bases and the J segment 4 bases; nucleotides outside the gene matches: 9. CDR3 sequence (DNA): TGCAGTGCTGGACAGGGCCAATCTGGCTATGGCTACACCTTC. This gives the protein CSAGQGQSGYGYTF.

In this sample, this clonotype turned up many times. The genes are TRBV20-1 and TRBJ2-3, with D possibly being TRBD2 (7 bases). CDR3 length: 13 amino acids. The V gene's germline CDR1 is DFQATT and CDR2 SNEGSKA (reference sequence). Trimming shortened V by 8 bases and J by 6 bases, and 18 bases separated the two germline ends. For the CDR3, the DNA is TGCAGTATGGGGCGGGGGCCTAGGGATACGCAGTATTTT. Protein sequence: CSMGRGPRDTQYF.

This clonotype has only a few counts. The CDR3, as DNA: TGTGCCAGCAGTGGGTACGAAGCGGGAGGGATCAAAGAGCAGTACTTC. It translates to CASSGYEAGGIKEQYF. The gene calls are TRBV28 and TRBJ2-7; 10 bases agree with TRBD2. The CDR3 spans 16 residues. The trim removed 5 bases at V and 7 bases at J, leaving 14 bases unmatched. Germline CDR1 MDHEN, CDR2 SYDVKM.